The 13 T cell receptor beta chains given below trace back to one sample, sequenced in a study of blood T cell repertoires in COVID-19. The repertoire was sequenced with immunoSEQ multiplex PCR; TCRdb's copy has only in-frame clones and lacks some. This table has about 400,000 clones, around 90% appearing once. Sequences were obtained from PBMCs or T cells enriched from blood (not recorded which). These receptors were obtained from a woman aged 40 to 50 with acute COVID-19.

The CDR3 sequence is CASSAHGPTSGGYEQYF. The CDR3 coding sequence is TGCGCCAGCAGCGCCCACGGACCGACTAGCGGGGGCTACGAGCAGTACTTC. The genes are TRBV5-1 and TRBJ2-7; 12 nucleotides align to TRBD2. Germline values: CDR1 SGHRS, CDR2 YFSETQ. Trimming cost V 4 bases and J 3 bases; bases outside gene matches: 11. This CDR3 comprises 17 residues.

There are a few counts of this clone. This sequence joins TRBV4-1 and TRBJ1-4; perhaps TRBD1 as D (6 bases). Germline CDR1 reads MGHRA; CDR2 reads YSYEKL. This CDR3 has 18 residues. V was cut by 0 bases and J by 7 bases, with 21 bases left in between. DNA of the CDR3: TGCGCCAGCAGCCAAGATCCCGGACAGATGTACGGACGTGAAAAACTGTTTTTT. Its protein is CASSQDPGQMYGREKLFF.

The chain employs TRBV30 and TRBJ2-7; 10 nucleotides agree with TRBD1. This CDR3 spans 16 amino acids. Germline lookup yields CDR1 GTSNPN and CDR2 SVGIG (reference sequence). With 2 bases clipped from V and 3 bases from J, the junction kept 10 bases outside the gene matches. CDR3 DNA sequence: TGTGCCTGGAGTTATTTTCCTGGACAGGGGGTCTACGAGCAGTACTTC. Its translation is CAWSYFPGQGVYEQYF.

The chain uses TRBV2 and TRBJ1-2, with 7 bases that match TRBD1. V was clipped by 10 bases and J by 3 bases; unmatched bases: 17. The V gene's germline CDR1 is SNHLY and CDR2 FYNNEI. CDR3 size: 16 residues. CDR3: CATRGDRRYFYYGYTF. CDR3 sequence (DNA): TGTGCCACCAGGGGGGACAGACGATACTTCTACTATGGCTACACCTTC.

The rearrangement uses TRBV27 and TRBJ2-2; 7 bases map to TRBD1. Germline V gene sequence: CDR1 MNHEY, CDR2 SMNVEV (reference sequence). The CDR3 runs 16 residues. The trim removed 1 base at V and 4 bases at J, leaving 6 bases unmatched. The CDR3 DNA is TGTGCCAGCAGTTTATTTAACAGGGGTGCCACCGGGGAGCTGTTTTTT. Translating gives CASSLFNRGATGELFF.

This clone was detected a few times. The rearrangement joins TRBV29-1 to TRBJ1-2, with 9 bases matching TRBD1. The CDR3 covers 13 residues. J lost 8 bases, V lost 2 bases, and 6 bases had no gene match. CDR1 is SQVTM and CDR2 is ANQGSEA in the germline V gene. The CDR3 DNA sequence: TGCAGCGTTGAAATGGGACAGGGAGGCGGCTACACCTTC. It specifies CSVEMGQGGGYTF.

With regard to this clone: Different DNA sequences within this sample yield the same CDR3. This chain connects TRBV18 to TRBJ2-7, with TRBD1 matching over 8 bases. CDR1 is KGHSH and CDR2 is LQKENI in the germline V gene. The CDR3 is 13 amino acids. Germline trimming cut 2 bases from V and 6 bases from J; bases unmatched to any gene: 3. The CDR3 nucleotides are TGTGCCAGCTCACCAACAGGGGGTAGCGAGCAGTACTTC. It codes for CASSPTGGSEQYF.

V is TRBV24-1 and J is TRBJ2-3; 11 bases fit TRBD2. The CDR3 length is 19 residues. Trimming at V came to 1 base and at J to 1 base, leaving 9 bases not matched to a gene. CDR1 and CDR2 from the germline V gene are KGHDR and SFDVKD. CDR3 amino acids: CATSDFPGLAEVGTDTQYF. Written as DNA, the CDR3 is TGTGCCACCAGTGATTTTCCGGGACTAGCGGAGGTGGGCACAGATACGCAGTATTTT.

This clone was counted a single time. This chain joins TRBV6-5 and TRBJ2-7, with TRBD2 as a possible D gene (5 bases). V gave up 0 bases and J gave up 5 bases, with 11 bases separating them. The CDR3 runs to 14 residues. The germline V gene has CDR1 MNHEY and CDR2 SVGAGI. The DNA for the CDR3 is TGTGCCAGCAGTTACTCGTATGAGGGCCACGAGCAGTACTTC. Its translation is CASSYSYEGHEQYF.

The rearrangement links TRBV18 to TRBJ2-3; D unclear. V lost 2 bases, J lost 2 bases, and 11 bases lay in between. The CDR3 spans 15 residues. CDR1 KGHSH and CDR2 LQKENI come from the germline V gene. The CDR3 spells CASSPEALPTDTQYF. DNA of the CDR3: TGTGCCAGCTCACCAGAGGCACTCCCCACAGATACGCAGTATTTT.

This chain uses TRBV29-1 with TRBJ1-2; TRBD1 agrees at 9 bases. CDR1 and CDR2 from the germline V gene are SQVTM and ANQGSEA. Unmatched junction bases numbered 10, after V lost 7 bases and J lost 4 bases. CDR3 length: 14 amino acids. The CDR3 region has the DNA TGCAGCGCCCTTCCGGGACAGGGTCTCTATGGCTACACCTTC. Encoded protein: CSALPGQGLYGYTF.

The chain has TRBV5-1 and TRBJ2-5, with TRBD2 identical over 9 bases. Germline V gene sequence: CDR1 SGHRS, CDR2 YFSETQ. V was clipped by 1 base and J by 3 bases; unmatched bases: 13. This CDR3 contains 18 residues. In DNA, the CDR3 is TGCGCCAGCAGCTTGCCTAGCGGGGTGGATAGAAGTAAAGAGACCCAGTACTTC. Protein: CASSLPSGVDRSKETQYF.

There are a few counts of this clone. The rearrangement joins TRBV19 to TRBJ1-1; D gene ambiguous. V was cut by 7 bases and J by 5 bases, with 17 bases left in between. The CDR3 length is 14 residues. Germline V gene sequence: CDR1 LNHDA, CDR2 SQIVND (reference sequence). For the CDR3, the DNA is TGTGCCAGTAAAGGGCAATCGGGGAGGACTGAAGCTTTCTTT. Amino acid sequence: CASKGQSGRTEAFF.